This T cell receptor beta chain stems from a study of T cell repertoires in cytomegalovirus infection. In this sample, this clonotype turned up a few times. Each CDR3 protein gets one entry after TCRdb re-called the reads with MiXCR. The sample yields some 240,000 distinct CDR3 sequences, about 15% seen once. The CDR3 loop spans 20 amino acids. V was pared by 4 bases and J by 2 bases, with 32 bases between. Germline loops: CDR1 DFQATT, CDR2 SNEGSKA (reference sequence). This chain uses TRBV20-1 with TRBJ2-5, with D unclear. The receptor was isolated from a human donor in good health (CMV status not recorded). Some clones in this sample may be carry-over from other donors' samples. Sequences were obtained from CD8+ T cells from PBMCs. The CDR3 nucleotides are TGCAGTGCTACTCCGGCCCGGAGTGATGGAGTGACGGTGTGGCAAGAGACCCAGTACTTC. It codes for CSATPARSDGVTVWQETQYF.